This passage covers 18 T cell receptor beta chains from one sample sequenced in a study of shared clonotypes between healthy human individuals. Repertoires were generated with immunoSEQ multiplex PCR, while TCRdb's copy carries only in-frame clones and drops some. Of 2 million to 2.5 million clones listed, 93% are singletons. The sample was naive CD4+ T cells from PBMCs. Stated subset: CD45RA+ positively selected. Every receptor here comes from a man aged 18 to 35 in good health. Some clones in this sample may be carry-over from other donors' samples.

This chain uses TRBV27 with TRBJ2-3, with D perhaps matching TRBD2 (5 bases). CDR1 MNHEY and CDR2 SMNVEV come from the germline V gene (reference sequence). The CDR3 spans 14 residues. With 0 bases removed from V and 4 bases from J, the gap between germline ends came to 8 bases. The CDR3 DNA reads as TGTGCCAGCAGTTTATCCGGGAACGCAGATACGCAGTATTTT. Translation: CASSLSGNADTQYF.

As DNA, the CDR3 is TGTGCCAGCTCACCACTGGACTCGACGGGGGCATGGGGCTACACCTTC. This codes for CASSPLDSTGAWGYTF. The chain has TRBV18 and TRBJ1-2, with D possibly being TRBD1 (6 bases). Trimming took 1 base from V and 8 from J, leaving 20 bases between them. Germline V CDR1 and CDR2: KGHSH, LQKENI. The CDR3 covers 16 residues. The entire variable domain, with the rest obtained from reference TRBV18 and TRBJ1-2, is as follows: NAGVMQNPRHLVRRRGQEARLRCSPMKGHSHVYWYRQLPEEGLKFMVYLQKENIIDESGMPKERFSAEFPKEGPSILRIQQVVRGDSAAYFCASSPLDSTGAWGYTFGSGTRLTVV.

This clone was seen just once. The identical CDR3 is also encoded by other nucleotide sequences in the sample. This rearrangement joins TRBV6-4 to TRBJ2-2; 9 bases agree with TRBD1. The CDR3 spans 14 residues. Trimming removed 6 bases from V and 5 bases from J; junction bases left unmatched: 4. Germline CDR1 and CDR2: MRHNA and SNTAGT. CDR3: CASRGQGGTGELFF. CDR3 nucleotides: TGTGCCAGCAGGGGACAGGGTGGTACCGGGGAGCTGTTTTTT.

This chain uses TRBV6-1 with TRBJ1-4; the D gene is possibly TRBD1 (6 bases). The V and J ends lost 5 bases and 8 bases respectively, with 15 bases between them. This CDR3 comprises 14 residues. CDR1 and CDR2 (germline): MNHNS, SASEGT. DNA for the CDR3: TGTGCCAGCAGTACACAGGGAAGTGAGGAAAAACTGTTTTTT. Its translation: CASSTQGSEEKLFF.

The V and J genes are TRBV28 and TRBJ1-2, with 7 nucleotides matching TRBD1. With V trimmed by 4 bases and J by 10 bases, 12 bases remained unmatched. Germline loops: CDR1 MDHEN, CDR2 SYDVKM. The CDR3 has 14 amino acids. CDR3 region: CASSSAGTAENYTF. Written as DNA, the CDR3 is TGTGCCAGCAGTTCAGCAGGGACAGCAGAAAACTACACCTTC.

The V and J genes are TRBV15 and TRBJ2-4, with D perhaps matching TRBD1 or TRBD2 (5 bases each). This CDR3 contains 16 residues. Germline V CDR1 and CDR2: LNHNV, YYDKDF (reference sequence). The germline V and J ends were trimmed by 0 bases and 4 bases, with 13 bases remaining between them. The CDR3 loop is CATSRDGGQGKNIQYF. DNA of the CDR3: TGTGCCACCAGCAGAGATGGAGGCCAGGGAAAAAACATTCAGTACTTC.

The gene calls are TRBV9 and TRBJ1-2, with a weak D call TRBD1 (5 bases). Germline V lookup: CDR1 SGDLS, CDR2 YYNGEE. The CDR3 is 14 amino acids. V dropped 0 bases and J dropped 7 bases, with 13 bases sitting between them. CDR3 residues: CASSVGGSGSGYTF. In nucleotides, the CDR3 is TGTGCCAGCAGCGTAGGGGGGAGTGGATCTGGCTACACCTTC. Full variable domain (missing parts from reference TRBV9 and TRBJ1-2): DSGVTQTPKHLITATGQRVTLRCSPRSGDLSVYWYQQSLDQGLQFLIQYYNGEERAKGNILERFSAQQFPDLHSELNLSSLELGDSALYFCASSVGGSGSGYTFGSGTRLTVV.

As for this clone: The sample contains more than one DNA sequence encoding this CDR3. The rearrangement links TRBV5-1 to TRBJ2-7; TRBD2 matches at 8 bases. CDR1 and CDR2 (germline): SGHRS, YFSETQ. This CDR3 is 13 amino acids long. The V segment lost 0 bases and the J segment 5 bases; nucleotides outside the gene matches: 1. The CDR3 loop reads CASSLGLANEQYF. The CDR3 nucleotides read TGCGCCAGCAGCTTGGGACTAGCGAACGAGCAGTACTTC.

The rearrangement joins TRBV7-9 to TRBJ2-5, with 7 positions matching TRBD1. In germline, CDR1 is SEHNR, CDR2 FQNEAQ (reference sequence). There are 13 residues in the CDR3. The ends lost 1 base at V and 8 bases at J; junction bases unmatched: 4. Written as DNA, the CDR3 is TGTGCCAGCAGCTTAGGACAGGGAAATACCCAGTACTTC. It encodes CASSLGQGNTQYF. Combining the CDR3 with reference TRBV7-9 and TRBJ2-5 gives the whole variable domain DTGVSQNPRHKITKRGQNVTFRCDPISEHNRLYWYRQTLGQGPEFLTYFQNEAQLEKSRLLSDRFSAERPKGSFSTLEIQRTEQGDSAMYLCASSLGQGNTQYFGPGTRLLVL.

This chain links TRBV7-8 with TRBJ2-2, with 10 bases that match TRBD2. J lost 7 bases, V lost 1 base, and 9 bases had no gene match. The CDR3 consists of 17 residues. The germline CDR1 and CDR2 sequences are SGHVS and FQNEAQ. The CDR3 reads CASSLETLAGKNGELFF. CDR3 sequence (DNA): TGTGCCAGCAGCTTAGAAACACTAGCGGGAAAGAACGGGGAGCTGTTTTTT.

The V call is TRBV4-2, the J call TRBJ1-5; 7 bases are shared with TRBD1. The germline gives CDR1 LGHNA, CDR2 YNFKEQ. The CDR3 totals 15 residues. V shed 4 bases and J 3 bases; nucleotides not matched to a gene: 6. CDR3 sequence reads: CASSRSTGANQPQHF. CDR3 coding DNA: TGTGCCAGCAGCCGCTCCACAGGGGCCAATCAGCCCCAGCATTTT.

The CDR3: CASSFNRGVYEQYF. CDR3 coding DNA: TGTGCCAGCAGTTTCAACAGGGGGGTTTACGAGCAGTACTTC. The chain has TRBV6-5 and TRBJ2-7, with TRBD1 matching over 8 bases. V trimming: 4 bases; J trimming: 4 bases; junction bases outside the gene matches: 6. This CDR3 region has 14 residues. Germline V gene sequence: CDR1 MNHEY, CDR2 SVGAGI.

V usage is TRBV5-1 and J usage is TRBJ2-5, with D maybe TRBD2 (6 bases). The CDR3 is 13 residues long. From germline, CDR1 is SGHRS and CDR2 YFSETQ. Trimming shortened V by 1 base and J by 7 bases, and 11 bases separated the two germline ends. CDR3 DNA: TGCGCCAGCAGCTTGCCGGGGGACGGGACCCAGTACTTC. As protein: CASSLPGDGTQYF. Full variable domain (remainder filled in from reference TRBV5-1 and TRBJ2-5): KAGVTQTPRYLIKTRGQQVTLSCSPISGHRSVSWYQQTPGQGLQFLFEYFSETQRNKGNFPGRFSGRQFSNSRSEMNVSTLELGDSALYLCASSLPGDGTQYFGPGTRLLVL.

The V call is TRBV5-6, the J call TRBJ2-2; D possibly corresponds to TRBD2 (6 bases). Trimming took 1 base from V and 5 from J, leaving 15 bases between them. The CDR3 length is 16 residues. The germline CDR1 and CDR2 sequences are SGHDT and YYEEEE. CDR3 coding DNA: TGTGCCAGCAGCTTGTCTGGGAGGTTTGGAACCGGGGAGCTGTTTTTT. Amino acid sequence: CASSLSGRFGTGELFF.

The rearrangement uses TRBV4-1 and TRBJ1-5; 11 nucleotides match TRBD1. The CDR3 has 19 amino acids. Germline CDR1 MGHRA, CDR2 YSYEKL. Trimming cost V 1 base and J 0 bases; bases outside gene matches: 8. The CDR3 is CASSQVVGQGGYSNQPQHF. In nucleotides, the CDR3 is TGCGCCAGCAGCCAAGTCGTGGGACAGGGGGGATATAGCAATCAGCCCCAGCATTTT.

A remark on this clone: The same CDR3 is also encoded by other DNA sequences in this sample. The V call is TRBV5-1, the J call TRBJ1-1; 9 bases match TRBD1. CDR1 SGHRS and CDR2 YFSETQ come from the germline V gene. CDR3 length: 14 amino acids. The trim removed 4 bases at V and 5 bases at J, leaving 6 bases unmatched. The CDR3 is CASSTGQGRTEAFF. For the CDR3, the DNA is TGCGCCAGCAGCACGGGACAGGGAAGGACTGAAGCTTTCTTT.

This chain links TRBV19 with TRBJ1-5; D ambiguous. The germline V and J ends were trimmed by 6 bases and 4 bases, with 13 bases remaining between them. The CDR3 covers 14 residues. CDR1 and CDR2 (germline): LNHDA, SQIVND (reference sequence). CDR3 nucleotides: TGTGCCAGTAGCCCGCCAGAGGCTAATCAGCCCCAGCATTTT. Translation gives CASSPPEANQPQHF.

The rearrangement links TRBV30 to TRBJ2-7, with 7 bases that match TRBD1. The CDR3 contains 12 residues. V was clipped by 2 bases and J by 5 bases; unmatched bases: 3. CDR1 and CDR2 from the germline V gene are GTSNPN and SVGIG (reference sequence). As DNA, the CDR3 is TGTGCCTGGAGTTCCACAGGGGACGAGCAGTACTTC. This sequence encodes CAWSSTGDEQYF.